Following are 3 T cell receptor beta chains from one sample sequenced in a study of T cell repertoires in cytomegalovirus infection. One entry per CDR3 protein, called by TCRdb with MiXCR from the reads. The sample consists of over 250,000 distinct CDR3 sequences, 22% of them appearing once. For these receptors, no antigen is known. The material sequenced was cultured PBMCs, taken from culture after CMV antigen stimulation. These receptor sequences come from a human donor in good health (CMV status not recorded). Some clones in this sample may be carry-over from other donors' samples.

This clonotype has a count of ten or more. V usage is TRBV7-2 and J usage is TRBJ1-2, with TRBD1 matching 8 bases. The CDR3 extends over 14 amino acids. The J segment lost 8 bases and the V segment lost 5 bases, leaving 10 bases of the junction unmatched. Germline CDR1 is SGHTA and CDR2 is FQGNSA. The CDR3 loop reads CASSLTRTGRGYTF. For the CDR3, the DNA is TGTGCCAGCAGCCTAACCCGGACAGGGAGGGGCTACACCTTC.

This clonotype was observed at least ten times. The CDR3 DNA reads as TGTGCCAGCAGCTCTACGGGTTCTTATTCACCCCTCCACTTT. Its protein is CASSSTGSYSPLHF. The chain uses TRBV5-4 and TRBJ1-6; D uncertain. The ends were cut back, 3 bases at V and 8 bases at J, with 12 bases in the middle. The CDR3 loop spans 14 amino acids. The germline V gene encodes CDR1 SGHNT and CDR2 YYREEE (reference sequence).

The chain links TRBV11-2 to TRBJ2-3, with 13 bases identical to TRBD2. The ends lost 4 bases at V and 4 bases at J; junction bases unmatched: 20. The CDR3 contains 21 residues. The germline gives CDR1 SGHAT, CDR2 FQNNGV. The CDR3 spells CASSSFPDIGWTSGSADTQYF. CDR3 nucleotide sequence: TGTGCCAGCAGCTCCTTTCCGGACATCGGCTGGACTAGCGGGAGCGCAGATACGCAGTATTTT.